This passage covers 2 T cell receptor beta chains from one sample sequenced in a study of CD8 T cells in ankylosing spondylitis. These receptors' antigens are unknown. TCRdb re-derived calls from the 5' RACE reads in MiXCR, one entry per CDR3 protein. Among about 390,000 distinct CDR3 sequences listed, approximately 20% were seen once. General observations from the study: For ankylosing spondylitis blood, a TCR beta motif of under ten highly homologous variants appeared characteristic.

The source material was blood, either unsorted or a sorted T cell fraction (not recorded which). These receptors were taken from a male donor with ankylosing spondylitis.

This clonotype was counted ten times or more. An end of the junction differs from the germline gene, which may be a read error. The genes are TRBV5-1 and TRBJ1-1; 8 bases agree with TRBD1. This CDR3 is 13 amino acids long. Germline lookup yields CDR1 SGHRS and CDR2 YFSETQ. CDR3 in DNA: TGTGCCAGCAGTTCGACAGGGGACACTGAAGCTTTCTTT. Translation gives CASSSTGDTEAFF.

This clonotype turned up a few times. This chain uses TRBV20-1 with TRBJ1-3; D unresolved. Germline CDR1 reads DFQATT; CDR2 reads SNEGSKA (reference sequence). The CDR3 covers 14 residues. Trimming took 6 bases from V and 3 from J, leaving 15 bases between them. CDR3 nucleotides: TGCAGTGCCTCACCCGGCGGCCGTGGAAACACCATATATTTT. As protein: CSASPGGRGNTIYF.